This T cell receptor (beta chain) is drawn from a study of blood T cells in healthy people across ages. Together with a sample-barcoded 5' primer, a J-beta primer mix was included in a second PCR lasting roughly 6 to 12 cycles. Carrying 12 random nucleotides, a template-switch adaptor labeled each individual cDNA molecule. TCRdb processed the 5' RACE reads anew with MiXCR; each CDR3 protein has one entry. The sample shows some 1.8 million distinct CDR3 sequences, about two fifths of them seen only once. This clonotype turned up a few times. Its target is unknown. General study points: Among long-lived donors, naive CD4+ cells were more numerous and diversity higher than in aged donors.

Trimming took off 0 bases at V and 3 bases at J, with 12 bases between the two ends. Germline loops: CDR1 SGHVS, CDR2 FNYEAQ. This CDR3 region has 17 residues. The chain links TRBV7-6 to TRBJ2-6; D is perhaps TRBD2 (6 bases). The sequenced sample was blood. The receptor was isolated from a human donor in good health. The CDR3 sequence is CASSLAPGGNGANVLTF. The CDR3 DNA reads as TGTGCCAGCAGCTTAGCGCCAGGAGGGAATGGGGCCAACGTCCTGACTTTC.